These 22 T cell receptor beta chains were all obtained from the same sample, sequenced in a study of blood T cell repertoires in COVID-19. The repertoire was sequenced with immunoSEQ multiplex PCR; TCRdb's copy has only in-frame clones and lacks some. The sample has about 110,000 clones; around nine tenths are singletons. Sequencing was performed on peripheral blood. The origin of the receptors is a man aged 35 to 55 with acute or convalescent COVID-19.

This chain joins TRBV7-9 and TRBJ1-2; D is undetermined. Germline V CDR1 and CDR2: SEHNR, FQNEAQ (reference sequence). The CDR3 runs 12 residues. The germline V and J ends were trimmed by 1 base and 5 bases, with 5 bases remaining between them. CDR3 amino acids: CASSLGGYGYTF. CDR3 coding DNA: TGTGCCAGCAGCTTAGGAGGATATGGCTACACCTTC. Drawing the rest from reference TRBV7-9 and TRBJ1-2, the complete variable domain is DTGVSQNPRHKITKRGQNVTFRCDPISEHNRLYWYRQTLGQGPEFLTYFQNEAQLEKSRLLSDRFSAERPKGSFSTLEIQRTEQGDSAMYLCASSLGGYGYTFGSGTRLTVV.

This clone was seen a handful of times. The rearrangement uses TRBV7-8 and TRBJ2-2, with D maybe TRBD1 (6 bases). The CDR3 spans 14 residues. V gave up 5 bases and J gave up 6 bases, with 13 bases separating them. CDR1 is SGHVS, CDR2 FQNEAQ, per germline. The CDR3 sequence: CASSLRDIPGELFF. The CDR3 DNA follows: TGTGCCAGCAGCCTCCGGGACATTCCCGGGGAGCTGTTTTTT.

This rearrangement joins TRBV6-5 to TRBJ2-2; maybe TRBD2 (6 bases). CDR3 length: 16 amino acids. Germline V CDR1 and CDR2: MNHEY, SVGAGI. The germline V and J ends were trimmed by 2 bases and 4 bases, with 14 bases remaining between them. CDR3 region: CASSYPLGGGTGELFF. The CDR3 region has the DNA TGTGCCAGCAGTTACCCTCTTGGGGGAGGCACCGGGGAGCTGTTTTTT.

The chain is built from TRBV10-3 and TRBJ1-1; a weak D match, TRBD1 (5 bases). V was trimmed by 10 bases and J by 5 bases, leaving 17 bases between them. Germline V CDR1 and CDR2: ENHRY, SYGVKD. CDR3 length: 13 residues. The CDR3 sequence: CATHGRGRTEAFF. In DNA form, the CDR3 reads TGTGCCACCCATGGTCGGGGGAGGACTGAAGCTTTCTTT.

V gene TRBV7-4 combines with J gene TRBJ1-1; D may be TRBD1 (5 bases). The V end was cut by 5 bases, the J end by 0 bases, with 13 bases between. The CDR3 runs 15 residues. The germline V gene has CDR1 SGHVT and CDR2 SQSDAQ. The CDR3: CASSPQGRMNTEAFF. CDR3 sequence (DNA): TGTGCCAGCAGCCCTCAGGGTAGGATGAACACTGAAGCTTTCTTT.

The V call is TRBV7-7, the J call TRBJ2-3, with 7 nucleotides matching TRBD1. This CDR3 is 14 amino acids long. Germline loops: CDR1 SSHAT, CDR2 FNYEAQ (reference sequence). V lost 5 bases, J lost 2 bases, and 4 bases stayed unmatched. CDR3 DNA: TGTGCCAGCAGCCCCGGGACAGTCACAGATACGCAGTATTTT. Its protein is CASSPGTVTDTQYF.

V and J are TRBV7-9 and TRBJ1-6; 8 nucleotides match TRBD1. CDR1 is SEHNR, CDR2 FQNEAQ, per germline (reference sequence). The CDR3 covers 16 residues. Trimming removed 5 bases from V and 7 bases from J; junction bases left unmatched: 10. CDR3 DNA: TGTGCCAGCAGCCAAGGGACAGGTCCCGGGAATTCACCCCTCCACTTT. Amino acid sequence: CASSQGTGPGNSPLHF.

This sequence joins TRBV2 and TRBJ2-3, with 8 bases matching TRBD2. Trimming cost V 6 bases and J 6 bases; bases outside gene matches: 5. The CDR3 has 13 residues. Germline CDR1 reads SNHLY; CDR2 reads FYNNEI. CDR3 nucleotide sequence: TGTGCCAGCAGCGGGGGGGCCCGCGATACGCAGTATTTT. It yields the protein CASSGGARDTQYF.

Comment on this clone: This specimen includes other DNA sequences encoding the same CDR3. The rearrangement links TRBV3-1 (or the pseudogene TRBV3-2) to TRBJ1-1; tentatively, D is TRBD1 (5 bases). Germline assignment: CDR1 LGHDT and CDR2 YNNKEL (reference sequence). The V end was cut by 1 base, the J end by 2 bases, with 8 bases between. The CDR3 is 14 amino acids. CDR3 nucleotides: TGTGCCAGCAGCCAAGGGCAGGGAAACACTGAAGCTTTCTTT. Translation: CASSQGQGNTEAFF.

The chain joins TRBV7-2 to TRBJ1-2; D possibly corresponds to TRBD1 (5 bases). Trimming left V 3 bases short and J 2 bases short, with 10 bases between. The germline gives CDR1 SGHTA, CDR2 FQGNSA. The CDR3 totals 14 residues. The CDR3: CASSLKGLNYGYTF. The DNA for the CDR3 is TGTGCCAGCAGCTTGAAGGGACTCAACTATGGCTACACCTTC.

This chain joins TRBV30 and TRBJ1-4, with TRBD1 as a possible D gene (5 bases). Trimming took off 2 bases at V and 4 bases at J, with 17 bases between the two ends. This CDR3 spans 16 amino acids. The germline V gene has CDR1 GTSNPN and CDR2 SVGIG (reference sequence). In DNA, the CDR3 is TGTGCCTGGAGTCTCCCCAGGGTTGGGGATAATGAAAAACTGTTTTTT. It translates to CAWSLPRVGDNEKLFF.

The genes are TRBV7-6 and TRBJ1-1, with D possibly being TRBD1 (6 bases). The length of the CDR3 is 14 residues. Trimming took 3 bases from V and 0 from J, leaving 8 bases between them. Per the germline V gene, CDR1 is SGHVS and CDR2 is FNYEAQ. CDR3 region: CASSLTGLNTEAFF. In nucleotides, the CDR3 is TGTGCCAGCAGCTTGACAGGACTGAACACTGAAGCTTTCTTT.

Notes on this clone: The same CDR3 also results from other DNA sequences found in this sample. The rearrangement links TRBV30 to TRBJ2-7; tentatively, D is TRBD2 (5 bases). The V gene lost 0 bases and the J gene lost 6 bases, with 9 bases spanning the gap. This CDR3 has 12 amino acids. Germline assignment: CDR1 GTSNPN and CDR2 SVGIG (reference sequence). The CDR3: CAWSVRGFEQYF. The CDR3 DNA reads TGTGCCTGGAGTGTACGAGGGTTCGAGCAGTACTTC.

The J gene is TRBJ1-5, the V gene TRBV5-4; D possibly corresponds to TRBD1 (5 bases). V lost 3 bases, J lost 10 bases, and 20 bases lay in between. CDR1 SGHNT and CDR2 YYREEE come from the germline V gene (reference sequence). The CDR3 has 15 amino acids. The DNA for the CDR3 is TGTGCCAGCAGCTCTGATCTTGGTGGGGCGGAACCCCAGCATTTT. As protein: CASSSDLGGAEPQHF.

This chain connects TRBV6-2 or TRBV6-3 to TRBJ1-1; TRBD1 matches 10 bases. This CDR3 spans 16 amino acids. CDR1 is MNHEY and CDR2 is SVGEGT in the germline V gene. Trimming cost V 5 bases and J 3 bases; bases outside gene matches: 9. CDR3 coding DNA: TGTGCCAGCAGTGATCCGGGACAGGGGAGACACACTGAAGCTTTCTTT. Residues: CASSDPGQGRHTEAFF.

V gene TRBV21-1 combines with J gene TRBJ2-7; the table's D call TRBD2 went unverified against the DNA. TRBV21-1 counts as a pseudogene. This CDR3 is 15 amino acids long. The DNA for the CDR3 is TGTGCCAGCAGCCCTCGACTAGCGGTCTCCTACGAGCAGTACTTC. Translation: CASSPRLAVSYEQYF.

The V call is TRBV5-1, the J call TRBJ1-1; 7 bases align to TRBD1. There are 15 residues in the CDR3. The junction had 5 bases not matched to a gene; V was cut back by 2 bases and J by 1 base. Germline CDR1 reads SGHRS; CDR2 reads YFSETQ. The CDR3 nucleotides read TGCGCCAGCAGCTTAGGGGGCCTAACGAACACTGAAGCTTTCTTT. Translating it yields CASSLGGLTNTEAFF. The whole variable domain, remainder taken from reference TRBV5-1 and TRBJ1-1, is KAGVTQTPRYLIKTRGQQVTLSCSPISGHRSVSWYQQTPGQGLQFLFEYFSETQRNKGNFPGRFSGRQFSNSRSEMNVSTLELGDSALYLCASSLGGLTNTEAFFGQGTRLTVV.

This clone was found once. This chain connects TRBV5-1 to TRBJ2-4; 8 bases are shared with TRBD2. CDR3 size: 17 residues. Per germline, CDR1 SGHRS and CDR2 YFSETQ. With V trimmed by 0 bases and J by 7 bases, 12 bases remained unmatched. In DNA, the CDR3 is TGCGCCAGCAGCTTGGGGGCCCCCGGGACTAGTATTAACATTCAGTACTTC. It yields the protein CASSLGAPGTSINIQYF.

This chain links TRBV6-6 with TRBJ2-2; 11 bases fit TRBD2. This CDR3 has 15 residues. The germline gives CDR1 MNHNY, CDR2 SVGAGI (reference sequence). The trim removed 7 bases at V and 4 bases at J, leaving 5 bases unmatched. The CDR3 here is CASKILAGGTGELFF. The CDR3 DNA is TGTGCCAGCAAAATTCTAGCGGGAGGCACCGGGGAGCTGTTTTTT.

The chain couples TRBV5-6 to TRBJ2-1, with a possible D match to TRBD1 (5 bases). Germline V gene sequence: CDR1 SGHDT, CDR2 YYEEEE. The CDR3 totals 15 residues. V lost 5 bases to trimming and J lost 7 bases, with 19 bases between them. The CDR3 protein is CASSSNPPRVNEQFF. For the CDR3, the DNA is TGTGCCAGCAGTTCTAACCCCCCCAGGGTGAATGAGCAGTTCTTC.

CDR3 bases: TGCGCCAGCAGCTGGAGGTACAATGAGCAGTTCTTC. Translation: CASSWRYNEQFF. The gene calls are TRBV5-1 and TRBJ2-1, with D possibly matching TRBD2 (5 bases). Trimming pared 3 bases from V and 4 bases from J, leaving 5 bases between. This CDR3 has 12 residues. The germline gives CDR1 SGHRS, CDR2 YFSETQ.

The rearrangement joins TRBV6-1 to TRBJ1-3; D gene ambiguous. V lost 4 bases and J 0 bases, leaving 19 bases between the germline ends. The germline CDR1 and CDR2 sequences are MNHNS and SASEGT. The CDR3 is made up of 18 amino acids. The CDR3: CASSGGDWPKSSGNTIYF. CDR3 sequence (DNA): TGTGCCAGCAGTGGAGGTGATTGGCCGAAAAGCTCTGGAAACACCATATATTTT.